Below are 5 T cell receptor beta chains sequenced from a single sample in a study of T cells in Graves' hyperthyroidism and ophthalmopathy (dated by TCRdb to the late 2010s). Receptor amplification or capture employed multiplex PCR. These reads were obtained on an Illumina HiSeq 2000. The TCR beta CDR3 regions were amplified from the RNA transcripts. A first-round RT-PCR of the TCR CDR3 used the HTBI primer set with the Qiagen OneStep RT-PCR kit. In-frame beta chains were kept once TCRdb had trimmed the public reads at Q25 with fastp and called clones with MiXCR. Duplicate CDR3 protein sequences are folded into a single record with the most common DNA and genes. Recorded for this sample are approximately 300,000 distinct CDR3 sequences; more than 15% of them occurred a single time. 55% to 60% of the sample goes to the ten largest clones. Sequenced sample: blood. The receptors stem from an older woman with Graves' ophthalmopathy.

This clonotype was seen repeatedly, ten times or more. The rearrangement links TRBV12-3 or TRBV12-4 to TRBJ2-7; 10 nucleotides line up with TRBD2. The J segment lost 3 bases and the V segment lost 6 bases, leaving 8 bases of the junction unmatched. The CDR3 consists of 15 residues. The DNA of the CDR3 is TGTGCCAGCAGCCGTAGCGGGGGGACCTTCTACGAGCAGTACTTC. It specifies CASSRSGGTFYEQYF.

The chain uses TRBV6-1 and TRBJ2-5; 10 bases are a match to TRBD2. Germline values: CDR1 MNHNS, CDR2 SASEGT. This CDR3 is built from 15 residues. J lost 1 base, V lost 10 bases, and 9 bases had no gene match. The CDR3 here is CATKGLAGGQETQYF. For the CDR3, the DNA is TGTGCCACCAAGGGATTAGCGGGGGGCCAAGAGACCCAGTACTTC.

This clonotype was observed many times. J is TRBJ1-1 and V is TRBV2; D gene ambiguous. CDR1 is SNHLY and CDR2 is FYNNEI in the germline V gene. CDR3 size: 14 residues. Trimming removed 8 bases from V and 5 bases from J, with 18 bases in between. The CDR3 DNA follows: TGTGCCAGCGTCCCAGAACCTTATGGTACTGAAGCTTTCTTT. Its protein product is CASVPEPYGTEAFF. Filled out from reference TRBV2 and TRBJ1-1, the complete variable domain reads EPEVTQTPSHQVTQMGQEVILRCVPISNHLYFYWYRQILGQKVEFLVSFYNNEISEKSEIFDDQFSVERPDGSNFTLKIRSTKLEDSAMYFCASVPEPYGTEAFFGQGTRLTVV.

This chain joins TRBV20-1 and TRBJ1-3; D possibly corresponds to TRBD1 (6 bases). Germline loops: CDR1 DFQATT, CDR2 SNEGSKA (reference sequence). This CDR3 is built from 14 residues. With 6 bases removed from V and 2 bases from J, the gap between germline ends came to 14 bases. CDR3 sequence: CSADAQGAGNTIYF. CDR3 DNA: TGCAGTGCCGACGCACAGGGAGCTGGAAACACCATATATTTT.

This clonotype was detected only a few times. V gene TRBV7-7 combines with J gene TRBJ2-5; the D call may be TRBD1 or TRBD2 (6 bases each). CDR3 length equals 13 residues. V lost 7 bases and J 4 bases, leaving 13 bases between the germline ends. Per the germline V gene, CDR1 is SSHAT and CDR2 is FNYEAQ (reference sequence). CDR3 loop: CASTVGGGETQYF. As DNA, the CDR3 is TGTGCCAGCACCGTAGGAGGGGGAGAGACCCAGTACTTC.